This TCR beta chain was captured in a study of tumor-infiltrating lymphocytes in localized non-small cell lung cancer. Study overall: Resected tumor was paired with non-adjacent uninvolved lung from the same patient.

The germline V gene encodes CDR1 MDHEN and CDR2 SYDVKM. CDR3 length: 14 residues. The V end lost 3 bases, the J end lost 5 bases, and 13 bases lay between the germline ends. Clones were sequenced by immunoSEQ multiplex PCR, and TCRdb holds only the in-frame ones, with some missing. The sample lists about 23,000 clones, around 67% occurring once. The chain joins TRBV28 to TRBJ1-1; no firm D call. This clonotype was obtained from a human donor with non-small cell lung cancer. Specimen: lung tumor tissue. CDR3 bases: TGTGCCAGCAGTTTGCTGGGCCGGGGAACTGAAGCTTTCTTT. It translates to CASSLLGRGTEAFF.